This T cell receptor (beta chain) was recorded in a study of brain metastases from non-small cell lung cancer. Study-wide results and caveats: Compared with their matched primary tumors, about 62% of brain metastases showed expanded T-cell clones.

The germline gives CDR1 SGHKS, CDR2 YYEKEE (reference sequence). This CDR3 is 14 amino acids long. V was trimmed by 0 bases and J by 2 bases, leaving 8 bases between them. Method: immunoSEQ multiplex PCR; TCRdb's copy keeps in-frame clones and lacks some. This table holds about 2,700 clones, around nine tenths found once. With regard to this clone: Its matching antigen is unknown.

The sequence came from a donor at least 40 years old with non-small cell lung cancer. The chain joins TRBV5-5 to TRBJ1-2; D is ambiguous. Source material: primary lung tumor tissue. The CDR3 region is CASSLGVGNYGYTF. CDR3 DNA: TGTGCCAGCAGCTTGGGGGTTGGGAACTATGGCTACACCTTC.